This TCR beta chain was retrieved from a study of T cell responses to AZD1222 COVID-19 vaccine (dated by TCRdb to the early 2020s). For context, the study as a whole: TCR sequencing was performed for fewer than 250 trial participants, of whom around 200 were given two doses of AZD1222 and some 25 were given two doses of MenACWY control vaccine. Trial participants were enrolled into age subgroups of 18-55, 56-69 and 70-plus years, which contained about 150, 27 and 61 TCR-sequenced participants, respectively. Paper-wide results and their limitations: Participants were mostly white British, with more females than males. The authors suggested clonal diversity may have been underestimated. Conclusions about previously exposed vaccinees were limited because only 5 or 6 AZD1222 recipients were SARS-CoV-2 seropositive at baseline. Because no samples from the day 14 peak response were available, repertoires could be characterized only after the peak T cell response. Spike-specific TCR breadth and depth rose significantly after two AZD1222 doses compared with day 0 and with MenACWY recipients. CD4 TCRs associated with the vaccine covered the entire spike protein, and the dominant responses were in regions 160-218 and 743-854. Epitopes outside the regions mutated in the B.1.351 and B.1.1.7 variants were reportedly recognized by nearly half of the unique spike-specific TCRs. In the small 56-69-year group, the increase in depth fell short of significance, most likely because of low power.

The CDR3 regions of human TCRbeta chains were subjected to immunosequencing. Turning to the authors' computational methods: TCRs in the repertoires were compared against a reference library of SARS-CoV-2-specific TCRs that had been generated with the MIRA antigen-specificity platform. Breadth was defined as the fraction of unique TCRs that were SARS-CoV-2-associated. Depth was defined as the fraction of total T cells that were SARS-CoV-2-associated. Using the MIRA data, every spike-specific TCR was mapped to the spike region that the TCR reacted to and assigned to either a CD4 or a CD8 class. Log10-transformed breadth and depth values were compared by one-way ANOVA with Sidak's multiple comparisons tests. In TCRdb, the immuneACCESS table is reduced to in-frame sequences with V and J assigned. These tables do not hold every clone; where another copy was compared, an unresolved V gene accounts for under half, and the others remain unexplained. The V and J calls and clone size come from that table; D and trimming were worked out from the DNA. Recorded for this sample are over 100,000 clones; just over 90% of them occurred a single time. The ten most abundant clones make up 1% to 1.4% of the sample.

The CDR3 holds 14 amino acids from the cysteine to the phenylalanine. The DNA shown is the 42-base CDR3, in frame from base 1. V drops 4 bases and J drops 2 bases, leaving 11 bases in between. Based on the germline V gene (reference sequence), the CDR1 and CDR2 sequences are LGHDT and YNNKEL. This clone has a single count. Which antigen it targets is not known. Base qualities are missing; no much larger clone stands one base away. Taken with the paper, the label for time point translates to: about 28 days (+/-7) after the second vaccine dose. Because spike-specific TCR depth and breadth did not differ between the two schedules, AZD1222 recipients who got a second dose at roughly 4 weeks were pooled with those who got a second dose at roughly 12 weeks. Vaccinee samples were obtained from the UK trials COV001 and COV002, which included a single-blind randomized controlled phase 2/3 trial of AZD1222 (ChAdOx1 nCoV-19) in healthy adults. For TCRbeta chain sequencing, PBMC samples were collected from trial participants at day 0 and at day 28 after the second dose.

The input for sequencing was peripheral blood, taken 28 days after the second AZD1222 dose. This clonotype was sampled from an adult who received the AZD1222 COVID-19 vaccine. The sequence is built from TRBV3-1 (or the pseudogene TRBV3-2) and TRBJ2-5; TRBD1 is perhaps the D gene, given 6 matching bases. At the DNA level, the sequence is TGTGCCAGCAGCCCAGGGGCGATACAAGAGACCCAGTACTTC. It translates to CASSPGAIQETQYF.